These T cell receptor beta chains were read from a single sample in a study of blood T cell repertoires in COVID-19. Profiled with immunoSEQ multiplex PCR; TCRdb holds only in-frame clones, not every one. This sample yields 340,000 or so clones, of which around 80% are seen a single time; almost 3% belongs to the top ten. The sample consisted of peripheral blood. The receptors shown here come from a man aged 30 to 45 with active or convalescent COVID-19. CDR3s include the opening cysteine and the closing phenylalanine or tryptophan. The D gene is left open where the match is weak. Size is stated for part of the rows, as once, few or many counts, or as a class when the clone is expanded.

v_call: TRBV18; clone_size: .; j_call: TRBJ1-2; d_call: .; cdr3_nt: TGTGCCAGCTCACCACAGCGGGCTAACTATGGCTACACCTTC; cdr3_aa: CASSPQRANYGYTF
v_call: TRBV7-9; clone_size: .; j_call: TRBJ2-3; d_call: .; cdr3_nt: TGTGCCAGCAGCTCCCGACAGGACCCTAGCACAGATACGCAGTATTTT; cdr3_aa: CASSSRQDPSTDTQYF
v_call: TRBV12-3/TRBV12-4; clone_size: .; j_call: TRBJ1-1; d_call: .; cdr3_nt: TGTGCCAGCAGCTCCATTGGCCCTACTGAAGCTTTCTTT; cdr3_aa: CASSSIGPTEAFF
v_call: TRBV6-5; clone_size: once; j_call: TRBJ2-7; d_call: .; cdr3_nt: TGTGCCAGCAGACGCGACAGCTCCTACGAGCAGTACTTC; cdr3_aa: CASRRDSSYEQYF
v_call: TRBV24-1; clone_size: .; j_call: TRBJ2-2; d_call: TRBD2; cdr3_nt: TGTGCCACCAGCGGACTAGTACCACACCCGAACACCGGGGAGCTGTTTTTT; cdr3_aa: CATSGLVPHPNTGELFF
v_call: TRBV19; clone_size: .; j_call: TRBJ1-1; d_call: TRBD1; cdr3_nt: TGTGCCAGTAGAACGACAGGGTGGTATCTGAACACTGAAGCTTTCTTT; cdr3_aa: CASRTTGWYLNTEAFF
v_call: TRBV30; clone_size: once; j_call: TRBJ1-3; d_call: .; cdr3_nt: TGTGCCTGGAGTCTCCGGAACACCATATATTTT; cdr3_aa: CAWSLRNTIYF
v_call: TRBV4-1; clone_size: .; j_call: TRBJ2-2; d_call: TRBD2; cdr3_nt: TGCGCCAGCAGCCAAGTAGGACTAGCAACCGGGGAGCTGTTTTTT; cdr3_aa: CASSQVGLATGELFF
v_call: TRBV7-2; clone_size: .; j_call: TRBJ2-1; d_call: .; cdr3_nt: TGTGCCAGCAGCTTATGGGATGCCGGGGTCAATGAGCAGTTCTTC; cdr3_aa: CASSLWDAGVNEQFF
v_call: TRBV11-3; clone_size: .; j_call: TRBJ2-2; d_call: TRBD2; cdr3_nt: TGTGCCAGCAGCTCCGGGACTAGCGGTGTAGGGGAGCTGTTTTTT; cdr3_aa: CASSSGTSGVGELFF
v_call: TRBV2; clone_size: .; j_call: TRBJ1-2; d_call: TRBD1; cdr3_nt: TGTGCCAGCAGCCCGGACAGGGGCTCTGGCTACACCTTC; cdr3_aa: CASSPDRGSGYTF
v_call: TRBV11-2; clone_size: .; j_call: TRBJ1-1; d_call: .; cdr3_nt: TGTGCCAGCAGCTTAGATCCCCTGACCCGGGAGGGAGCTTTCTTT; cdr3_aa: CASSLDPLTREGAFF
v_call: TRBV30; clone_size: .; j_call: TRBJ2-7; d_call: TRBD1; cdr3_nt: TGTGCCTGGAGTGTAGGGGGCAGTGCCTACGAGCAGTACTTC; cdr3_aa: CAWSVGGSAYEQYF
v_call: TRBV25-1; clone_size: .; j_call: TRBJ1-2; d_call: .; cdr3_nt: TGTGCCAGCGGAGCGGGCGCAGCGAATGGCTACACCTTC; cdr3_aa: CASGAGAANGYTF
v_call: TRBV7-9; clone_size: .; j_call: TRBJ2-5; d_call: TRBD2; cdr3_nt: TGTGCCAGCAGCTTACCGCGGGAGCCAACCCAGTACTTC; cdr3_aa: CASSLPREPTQYF
v_call: TRBV24-1; clone_size: .; j_call: TRBJ2-1; d_call: TRBD2; cdr3_nt: TGTGCCACCAGTGATCTAGCGGGGTACAATGAGCAGTTCTTC; cdr3_aa: CATSDLAGYNEQFF
v_call: TRBV18; clone_size: .; j_call: TRBJ2-1; d_call: TRBD1; cdr3_nt: TGTGCCAGCTCACCACCCGGCGGGACAGGGGGACTACACCAGTTCTTC; cdr3_aa: CASSPPGGTGGLHQFF
v_call: TRBV7-3; clone_size: .; j_call: TRBJ2-5; d_call: .; cdr3_nt: TGTGCCAGCAGCCCGGGCCGACTCCCCGGGGGGACCCAGTACTTC; cdr3_aa: CASSPGRLPGGTQYF
v_call: TRBV30; clone_size: .; j_call: TRBJ1-1; d_call: TRBD1; cdr3_nt: TGTGCCTGGAGTGTACTTTGGCCCCAGGGGGACACTGAAGCTTTCTTT; cdr3_aa: CAWSVLWPQGDTEAFF
v_call: TRBV5-1; clone_size: .; j_call: TRBJ2-2; d_call: .; cdr3_nt: TGCGCCAGCAGCTTGGCCGTGGGGAGTGGCACCGGGGAGCTGTTTTTT; cdr3_aa: CASSLAVGSGTGELFF
v_call: TRBV7-6; clone_size: .; j_call: TRBJ2-3; d_call: .; cdr3_nt: TGTGCCAGCAGCTCCCATCCAGGGGTTGGGGGCACAGATACGCAGTATTTT; cdr3_aa: CASSSHPGVGGTDTQYF
v_call: TRBV5-4; clone_size: .; j_call: TRBJ2-1; d_call: TRBD2; cdr3_nt: TGTGCCAGCAGCCCACCCGGGACTAGCCAACTTTCCTACAATGAGCAGTTCTTC; cdr3_aa: CASSPPGTSQLSYNEQFF
v_call: TRBV3-1/TRBV3-2; clone_size: .; j_call: TRBJ1-2; d_call: .; cdr3_nt: TGTGCCAGCAGCCAAGTAGCAAACTATGGCTACACCTTC; cdr3_aa: CASSQVANYGYTF
v_call: TRBV5-4; clone_size: .; j_call: TRBJ2-7; d_call: .; cdr3_nt: TGTGCCAGCAGCTCCAGCTCCTACGAGCAGTACTTC; cdr3_aa: CASSSSSYEQYF
v_call: TRBV6-2/TRBV6-3; clone_size: .; j_call: TRBJ1-6; d_call: TRBD1; cdr3_nt: TGTGCCAGCAGCCGGGACAGGGATTTCTCACCCCTCCACTTT; cdr3_aa: CASSRDRDFSPLHF
v_call: TRBV19; clone_size: .; j_call: TRBJ1-1; d_call: .; cdr3_nt: TGTGCCAGTAGTGACCCACAGGGACCTGAGATGAACACTGAAGCTTTCTTT; cdr3_aa: CASSDPQGPEMNTEAFF
v_call: TRBV5-1; clone_size: .; j_call: TRBJ1-1; d_call: TRBD1; cdr3_nt: TGCGCCAGCAGCAAGGACAGGGACACTGAAGCTTTCTTT; cdr3_aa: CASSKDRDTEAFF
v_call: TRBV30; clone_size: .; j_call: TRBJ1-2; d_call: .; cdr3_nt: TGTGCCTGGGTTAGAGGGTCCGGGTATGGCTACACCTTC; cdr3_aa: CAWVRGSGYGYTF
v_call: TRBV5-1; clone_size: .; j_call: TRBJ1-5; d_call: .; cdr3_nt: TGCGCCAGCAGCCTGGGAGGCGGCAGTAGCAATCAGCCCCAGCATTTT; cdr3_aa: CASSLGGGSSNQPQHF
v_call: TRBV30; clone_size: .; j_call: TRBJ1-1; d_call: .; cdr3_nt: TGTGCCTGGAGTCGCACTGAAGCTTTCTTT; cdr3_aa: CAWSRTEAFF
v_call: TRBV19; clone_size: .; j_call: TRBJ1-4; d_call: TRBD1; cdr3_nt: TGTGCCGCAGGGGAGGGACAGGGGGCGACTAATGAAAAACTGTTTTTT; cdr3_aa: CAAGEGQGATNEKLFF